This T cell receptor (beta chain) stems from a study of T cell repertoires in cytomegalovirus infection. Study-level background: Well-studied HLA-B-restricted CMV epitopes were used in the study alongside recently identified HLA-C-restricted ones.

This clonotype has only a few counts. What it binds is unknown. This CDR3 region has 14 residues. Trimming stripped 1 base from V and 8 bases from J, with 14 bases between. In germline, CDR1 is SGHTA, CDR2 FQGNSA. In TCRdb, the reads were re-called with MiXCR into one record per CDR3 protein. The sample carries roughly 500,000 distinct CDR3 sequences, about 33% recorded once. The receptor's source is a human donor in good health (CMV status not recorded). Some clones in this sample may be carry-over from other donors' samples. The sequenced sample was cultured PBMCs, obtained from culture after CMV antigen stimulation. The J gene is TRBJ1-2, the V gene TRBV7-2, with D possibly being TRBD1 (5 bases). This chain's CDR3 is CASSLVVWGNGYTF. In DNA, the CDR3 is TGTGCCAGCAGCTTAGTCGTTTGGGGGAACGGCTACACCTTC.